Each of the 17 T cell receptor beta chains below was sequenced from the same sample in a study of blood T cell repertoires in COVID-19. Profiling relied on immunoSEQ multiplex PCR, and the TCRdb table lists in-frame clones only, not all of them. The data hold a few hundred thousand clones, with around 90% observed a single time. Specimen: peripheral blood. The source is a woman aged 50 to 60 who had recovered from COVID-19.

The rearrangement joins TRBV9 to TRBJ2-1, with 7 bases matching TRBD2. CDR3 length equals 16 residues. In germline, CDR1 is SGDLS, CDR2 YYNGEE. Trimming removed 4 bases from V and 0 bases from J; junction bases left unmatched: 7. CDR3 sequence reads: CASSPGTTYSYNEQFF. The DNA for the CDR3 is TGTGCCAGCAGCCCCGGGACTACCTACTCCTACAATGAGCAGTTCTTC.

The genes are TRBV28 and TRBJ1-2; perhaps TRBD1 as D (6 bases). The CDR3 consists of 14 residues. CDR1 and CDR2 from the germline V gene are MDHEN and SYDVKM. With 6 bases removed from V and 6 bases from J, the gap between germline ends came to 17 bases. CDR3 bases: TGTGCCAGCAGCCCCCCCAGGGGAGCGGATGGCTACACCTTC. Translated, it gives CASSPPRGADGYTF.

The chain combines TRBV18 with TRBJ1-2, with 9 bases aligning to TRBD1. Germline V gene sequence: CDR1 KGHSH, CDR2 LQKENI. There are 15 residues in the CDR3. After removal of 6 bases from V and 4 bases from J, the junction contained 9 bases not matched to a gene. CDR3 DNA: TGTGCCAGCTCTCCGGGACAGGGTGGGATCTATGGCTACACCTTC. This codes for CASSPGQGGIYGYTF.

The V gene is TRBV28, the J gene TRBJ1-5; tentatively, D is TRBD1 (6 bases). Per the germline V gene, CDR1 is MDHEN and CDR2 is SYDVKM. V lost 5 bases and J 5 bases, leaving 19 bases between the germline ends. The CDR3 loop spans 16 amino acids. CDR3 DNA sequence: TGTGCCAGCAGTCCTAGAGGGTTAGGGGGAGATCAGCCCCAGCATTTT. This sequence encodes CASSPRGLGGDQPQHF.

This rearrangement joins TRBV10-3 to TRBJ1-6, with 7 bases aligning to TRBD1. J was trimmed by 14 bases and V by 4 bases; bases with no gene match: 11. Germline V CDR1 and CDR2: ENHRY, SYGVKD. The CDR3 is made up of 14 amino acids. CDR3: CAISGRDSVDALHF. The DNA of the CDR3 is TGTGCCATCAGTGGCCGGGACAGCGTCGACGCCCTCCACTTT.

This clone appeared once. V usage is TRBV28 and J usage is TRBJ2-5, with D possibly matching TRBD2 (6 bases). The CDR3 extends over 15 amino acids. Germline V lookup: CDR1 MDHEN, CDR2 SYDVKM. Deletions cut 4 bases from V and 5 bases from J, with 17 bases between. CDR3: CASSSLSKAGETQYF. CDR3 in DNA: TGTGCCAGCAGTTCCCTATCGAAGGCGGGGGAGACCCAGTACTTC.

This clone was detected only once. The chain carries TRBV19 and TRBJ1-2; weak D call: TRBD1 (5 bases). The ends were cut back, 5 bases at V and 4 bases at J, with 14 bases in the middle. The germline gives CDR1 LNHDA, CDR2 SQIVND (reference sequence). This CDR3 spans 14 amino acids. The CDR3 DNA is TGTGCCAGTAGTCGGGGGGAACACCTCTATGGCTACACCTTC. Its translation: CASSRGEHLYGYTF. Complete variable domain (other parts from reference TRBV19 and TRBJ1-2): DGGITQSPKYLFRKEGQNVTLSCEQNLNHDAMYWYRQDPGQGLRLIYYSQIVNDFQKGDIAEGYSVSREKKESFPLTVTSAQKNPTAFYLCASSRGEHLYGYTFGSGTRLTVV.

The chain is built from TRBV30 and TRBJ1-1; D possibly corresponds to TRBD1 (5 bases). The CDR3 covers 14 residues. Germline V lookup: CDR1 GTSNPN, CDR2 SVGIG (reference sequence). Trimming pared 0 bases from V and 6 bases from J, leaving 14 bases between. Here the CDR3 reads CAWSVLKGAPEAFF. The CDR3 region has the DNA TGTGCCTGGAGTGTACTGAAAGGGGCCCCTGAAGCTTTCTTT.

The chain joins TRBV7-9 to TRBJ1-3, with 10 bases lining up with TRBD1. The CDR3 sequence is 16 residues long. CDR1 SEHNR and CDR2 FQNEAQ come from the germline V gene (reference sequence). Trimming cost V 9 bases and J 0 bases; bases outside gene matches: 8. The CDR3 DNA reads TGTGCCAGTAGCGCCCGGGACAGGGGCTCTGGAAACACCATATATTTT. Translated: CASSARDRGSGNTIYF.

This chain joins TRBV18 and TRBJ1-6; TRBD1 agrees at 11 bases. From germline, CDR1 is KGHSH and CDR2 LQKENI. J was trimmed by 8 bases and V by 3 bases; bases with no gene match: 9. The CDR3 runs 17 residues. The CDR3 DNA reads TGTGCCAGCTCACCCCTTCCGGGACAGGGGGGCGATTCACCCCTCCACTTT. The encoded protein is CASSPLPGQGGDSPLHF.

J is TRBJ2-5 and V is TRBV19; D might be TRBD1 (6 bases). Trimming removed 3 bases at V and 4 bases at J, with 18 bases between. CDR1 and CDR2 (germline): LNHDA, SQIVND (reference sequence). The CDR3 contains 16 residues. The DNA for the CDR3 is TGTGCCAGTAGTATTCCAACCGGGACCAGGGGAGAGACCCAGTACTTC. Translation: CASSIPTGTRGETQYF.

The rearrangement links TRBV14 to TRBJ2-7, with TRBD1 as a possible D gene (6 bases). The germline CDR1 and CDR2 sequences are SGHDN and FVKESK. CDR3 length: 13 amino acids. The V gene lost 4 bases and the J gene lost 3 bases, with 10 bases spanning the gap. The CDR3 sequence: CASSPGQFYEQYF. The CDR3 DNA sequence: TGTGCCAGCAGCCCCGGACAGTTCTACGAGCAGTACTTC.

V usage is TRBV4-2 and J usage is TRBJ2-7; the match to TRBD1 covers 8 bases. CDR3 length equals 15 residues. V lost 5 bases, J lost 0 bases, and 6 bases stayed unmatched. Germline V gene sequence: CDR1 LGHNA, CDR2 YNFKEQ. Written as DNA, the CDR3 is TGTGCCAGCAGCTTTTGGACAGGGATCTCCTACGAGCAGTACTTC. It encodes CASSFWTGISYEQYF.

The V call is TRBV7-2, the J call TRBJ1-2, with TRBD1 as a possible D gene (5 bases). Trimming removed 1 base at V and 2 bases at J, with 8 bases between. This CDR3 is built from 14 residues. The V gene's germline CDR1 is SGHTA and CDR2 FQGNSA. In DNA, the CDR3 is TGTGCCAGCAGCTTAGGGGGCACAAACTATGGCTACACCTTC. Translating it yields CASSLGGTNYGYTF.

This chain links TRBV7-2 with TRBJ2-1; 10 bases map to TRBD2. CDR1 is SGHTA, CDR2 FQGNSA, per germline. The V and J ends lost 1 base and 8 bases, in that order; junction bases with no gene match: 5. This CDR3 is built from 15 residues. CDR3: CASSLGLAGVYEQFF. CDR3 coding DNA: TGTGCCAGCAGCTTAGGGCTAGCGGGAGTATATGAGCAGTTCTTC.

CDR3 DNA: TGTGCCAGCAGTACCCAGACAGGGTGGACTGAAGCTTTCTTT. It is translated as CASSTQTGWTEAFF. The chain is built from TRBV25-1 and TRBJ1-1, with 7 positions matching TRBD1. The CDR3 contains 14 residues. The V segment lost 5 bases and the J segment 5 bases; nucleotides outside the gene matches: 8. CDR1 and CDR2 from the germline V gene are MGHDK and SYGVNS.

V usage is TRBV6-5 and J usage is TRBJ1-1; 8 nucleotides align to TRBD1. The CDR3 loop spans 14 amino acids. In germline, CDR1 is MNHEY, CDR2 SVGAGI. V dropped 5 bases and J dropped 1; count of bases not matched to a gene: 3. The CDR3 loop is CASSIQGENTEAFF. The CDR3 DNA sequence: TGTGCCAGCAGTATACAGGGGGAGAACACTGAAGCTTTCTTT.